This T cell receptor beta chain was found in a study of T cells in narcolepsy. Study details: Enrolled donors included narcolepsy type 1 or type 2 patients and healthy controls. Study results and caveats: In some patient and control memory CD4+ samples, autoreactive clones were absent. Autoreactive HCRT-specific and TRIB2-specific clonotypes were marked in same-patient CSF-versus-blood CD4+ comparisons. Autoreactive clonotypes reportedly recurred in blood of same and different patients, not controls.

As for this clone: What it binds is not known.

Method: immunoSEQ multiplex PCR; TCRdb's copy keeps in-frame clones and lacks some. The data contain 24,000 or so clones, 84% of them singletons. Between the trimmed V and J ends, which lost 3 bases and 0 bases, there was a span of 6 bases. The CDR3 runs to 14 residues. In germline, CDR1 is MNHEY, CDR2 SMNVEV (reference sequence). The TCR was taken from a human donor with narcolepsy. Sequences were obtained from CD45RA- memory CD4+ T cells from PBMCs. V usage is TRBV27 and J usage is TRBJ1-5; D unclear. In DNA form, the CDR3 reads TGTGCCAGCAGTTTGGGCAATAGCAATCAGCCCCAGCATTTT. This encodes CASSLGNSNQPQHF.